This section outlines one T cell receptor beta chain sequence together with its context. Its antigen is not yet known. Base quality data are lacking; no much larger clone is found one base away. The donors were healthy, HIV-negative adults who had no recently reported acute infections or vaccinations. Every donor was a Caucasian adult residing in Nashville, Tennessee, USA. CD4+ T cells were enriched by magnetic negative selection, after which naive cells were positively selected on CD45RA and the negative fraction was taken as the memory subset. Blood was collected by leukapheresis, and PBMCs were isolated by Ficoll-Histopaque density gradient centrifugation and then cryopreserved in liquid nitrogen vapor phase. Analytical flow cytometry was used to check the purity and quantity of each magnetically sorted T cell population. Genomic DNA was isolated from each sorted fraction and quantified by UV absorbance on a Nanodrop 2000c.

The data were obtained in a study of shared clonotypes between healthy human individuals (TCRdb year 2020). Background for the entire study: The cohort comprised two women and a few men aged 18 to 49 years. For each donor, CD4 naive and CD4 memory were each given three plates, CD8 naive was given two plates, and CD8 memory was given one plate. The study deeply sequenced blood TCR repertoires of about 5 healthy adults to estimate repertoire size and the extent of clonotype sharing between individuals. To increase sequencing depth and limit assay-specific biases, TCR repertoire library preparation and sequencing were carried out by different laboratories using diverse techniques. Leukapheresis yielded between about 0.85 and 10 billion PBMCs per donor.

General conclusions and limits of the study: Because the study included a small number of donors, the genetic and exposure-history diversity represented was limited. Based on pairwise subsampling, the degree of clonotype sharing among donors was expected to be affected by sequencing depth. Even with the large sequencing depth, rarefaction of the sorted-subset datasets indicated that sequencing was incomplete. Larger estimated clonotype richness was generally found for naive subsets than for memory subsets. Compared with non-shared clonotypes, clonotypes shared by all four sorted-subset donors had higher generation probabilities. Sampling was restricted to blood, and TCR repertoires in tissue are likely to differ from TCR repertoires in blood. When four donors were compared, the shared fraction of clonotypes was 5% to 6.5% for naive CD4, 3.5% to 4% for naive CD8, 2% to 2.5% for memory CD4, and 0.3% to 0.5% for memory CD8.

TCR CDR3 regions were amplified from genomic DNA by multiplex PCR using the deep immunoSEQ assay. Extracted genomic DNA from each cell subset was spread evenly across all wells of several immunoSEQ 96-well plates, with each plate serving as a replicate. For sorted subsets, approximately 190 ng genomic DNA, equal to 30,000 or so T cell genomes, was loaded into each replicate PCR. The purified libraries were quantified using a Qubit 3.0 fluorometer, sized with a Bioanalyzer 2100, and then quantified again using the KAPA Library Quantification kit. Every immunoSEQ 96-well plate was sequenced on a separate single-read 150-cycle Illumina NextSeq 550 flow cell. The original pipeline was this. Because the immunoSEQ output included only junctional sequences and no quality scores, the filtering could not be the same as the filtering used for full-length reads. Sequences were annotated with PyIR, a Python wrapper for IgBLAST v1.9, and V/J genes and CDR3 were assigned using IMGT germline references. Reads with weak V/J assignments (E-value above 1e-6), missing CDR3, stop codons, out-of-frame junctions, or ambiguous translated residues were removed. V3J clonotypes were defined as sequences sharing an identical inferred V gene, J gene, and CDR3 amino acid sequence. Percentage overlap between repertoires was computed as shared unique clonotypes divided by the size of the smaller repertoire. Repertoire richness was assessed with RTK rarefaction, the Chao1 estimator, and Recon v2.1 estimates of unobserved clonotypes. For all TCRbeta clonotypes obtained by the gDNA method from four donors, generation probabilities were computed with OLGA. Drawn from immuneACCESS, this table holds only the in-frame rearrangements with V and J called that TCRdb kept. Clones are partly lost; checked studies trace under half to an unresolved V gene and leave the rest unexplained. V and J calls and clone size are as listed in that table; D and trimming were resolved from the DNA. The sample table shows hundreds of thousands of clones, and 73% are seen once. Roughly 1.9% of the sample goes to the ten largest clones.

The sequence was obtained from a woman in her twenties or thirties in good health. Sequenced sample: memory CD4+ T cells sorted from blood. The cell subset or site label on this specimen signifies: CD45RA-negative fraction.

In nucleotide form, the sequence is TGTGCCAGCAGCCAAGCAGGACTAGCGGCCGGGGAGCTGTTTTTT. This gives the protein CASSQAGLAAGELFF. In this chain, TRBV4-2 is recombined with TRBJ2-2, with TRBD2 matching 10 junction bases. From cysteine to phenylalanine, the CDR3 is 15 amino acids long. The only DNA kept is the CDR3, 45 bases in frame from the first base. Via the germline V gene, CDR1 is LGHNA and CDR2 YNFKEQ. V loses 1 base at its end and J loses 6 bases; junction bases beyond the gene matches: 2.